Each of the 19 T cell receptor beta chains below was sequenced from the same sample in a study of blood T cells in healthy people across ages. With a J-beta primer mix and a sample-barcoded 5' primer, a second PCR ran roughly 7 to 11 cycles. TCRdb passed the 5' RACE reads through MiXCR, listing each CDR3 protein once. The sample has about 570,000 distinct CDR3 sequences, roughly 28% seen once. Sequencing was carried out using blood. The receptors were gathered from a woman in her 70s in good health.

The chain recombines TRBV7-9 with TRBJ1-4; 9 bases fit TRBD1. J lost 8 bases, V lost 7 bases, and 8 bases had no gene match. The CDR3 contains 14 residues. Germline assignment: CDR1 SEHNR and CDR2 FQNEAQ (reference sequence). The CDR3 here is CASNTGGRGEKLFF. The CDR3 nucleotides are TGTGCCAGCAACACAGGGGGCCGGGGAGAAAAACTGTTTTTT.

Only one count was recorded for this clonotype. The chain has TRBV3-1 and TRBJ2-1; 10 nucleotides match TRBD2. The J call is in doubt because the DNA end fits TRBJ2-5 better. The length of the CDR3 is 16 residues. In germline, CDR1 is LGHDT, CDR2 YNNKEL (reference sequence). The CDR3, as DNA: TGTGCCAGCAGATCAAGCGGGGGGGCATGGTACGAGACCCAGTACTTC. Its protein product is CASRSSGGAWYETQYF.

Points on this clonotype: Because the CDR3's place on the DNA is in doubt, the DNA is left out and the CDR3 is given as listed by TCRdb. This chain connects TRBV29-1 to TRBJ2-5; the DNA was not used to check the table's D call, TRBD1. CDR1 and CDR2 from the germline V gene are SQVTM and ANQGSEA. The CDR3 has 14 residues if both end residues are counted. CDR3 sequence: CSVGGGASQETQCF.

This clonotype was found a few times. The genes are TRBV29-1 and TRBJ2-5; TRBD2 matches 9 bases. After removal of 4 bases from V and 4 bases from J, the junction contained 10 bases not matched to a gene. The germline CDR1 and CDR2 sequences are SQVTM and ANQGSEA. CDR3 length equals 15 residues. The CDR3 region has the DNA TGCAGCGTTGCCGGGGCTAGCGGGGTGGTAGAGACCCAGTACTTC. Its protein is CSVAGASGVVETQYF. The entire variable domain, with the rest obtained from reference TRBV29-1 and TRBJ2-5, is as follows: SAVISQKPSRDICQRGTSLTIQCQVDSQVTMMFWYRQQPGQSLTLIATANQGSEATYESGFVIDKFPISRPNLTFSTLTVSNMSPEDSSIYLCSVAGASGVVETQYFGPGTRLLVL.

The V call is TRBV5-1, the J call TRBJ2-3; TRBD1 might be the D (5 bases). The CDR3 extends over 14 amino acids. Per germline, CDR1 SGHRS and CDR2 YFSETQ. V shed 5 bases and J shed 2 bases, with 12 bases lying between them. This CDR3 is CASSPDSPTDTQYF. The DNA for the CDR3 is TGCGCCAGCAGTCCCGACAGCCCCACAGATACGCAGTATTTT.

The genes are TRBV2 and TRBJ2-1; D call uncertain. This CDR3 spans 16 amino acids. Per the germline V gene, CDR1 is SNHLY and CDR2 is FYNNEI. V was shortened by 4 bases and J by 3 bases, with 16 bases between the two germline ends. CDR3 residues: CASSVQRSTHYNEQFF. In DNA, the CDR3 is TGTGCCAGCAGTGTGCAACGGTCCACTCACTACAATGAGCAGTTCTTC.

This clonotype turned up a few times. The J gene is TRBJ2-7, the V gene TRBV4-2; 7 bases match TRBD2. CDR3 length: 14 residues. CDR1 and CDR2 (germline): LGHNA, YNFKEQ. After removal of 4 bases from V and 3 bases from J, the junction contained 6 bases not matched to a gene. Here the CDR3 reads CASSPRLASYEQYF. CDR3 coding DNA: TGTGCCAGCAGCCCCCGACTAGCTAGCTACGAGCAGTACTTC.

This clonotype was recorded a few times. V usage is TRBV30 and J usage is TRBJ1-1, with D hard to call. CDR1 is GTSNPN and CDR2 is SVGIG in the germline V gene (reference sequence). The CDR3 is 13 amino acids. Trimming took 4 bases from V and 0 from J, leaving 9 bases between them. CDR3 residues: CAWTRQMNTEAFF. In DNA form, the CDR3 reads TGTGCCTGGACAAGGCAGATGAACACTGAAGCTTTCTTT.

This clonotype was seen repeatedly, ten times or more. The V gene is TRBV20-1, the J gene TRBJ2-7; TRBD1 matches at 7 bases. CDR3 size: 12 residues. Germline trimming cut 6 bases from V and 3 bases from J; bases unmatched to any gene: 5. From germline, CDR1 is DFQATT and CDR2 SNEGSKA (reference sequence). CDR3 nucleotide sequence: TGCAGTGCCCCGGGACAGCACTACGAGCAGTACTTC. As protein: CSAPGQHYEQYF.

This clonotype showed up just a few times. DNA of the CDR3: TGTGCCAGCAGTGTAGGACAGGGCACTGAAGCTTTCTTT. Translation: CASSVGQGTEAFF. V and J are TRBV6-1 and TRBJ1-1; 8 nucleotides agree with TRBD1. The CDR3 extends over 13 amino acids. CDR1 is MNHNS, CDR2 SASEGT, per germline. V lost 4 bases, J lost 4 bases, and 2 bases stayed unmatched.

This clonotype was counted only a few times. The CDR3 is CAISESSGPNEKLFF. In DNA, the CDR3 is TGTGCCATCAGTGAGTCGTCCGGGCCTAATGAAAAACTGTTTTTT. The chain couples TRBV10-3 to TRBJ1-4; D is unclear. V was clipped by 0 bases and J by 3 bases, with 8 bases between them. This CDR3 has 15 amino acids. Germline V gene sequence: CDR1 ENHRY, CDR2 SYGVKD.

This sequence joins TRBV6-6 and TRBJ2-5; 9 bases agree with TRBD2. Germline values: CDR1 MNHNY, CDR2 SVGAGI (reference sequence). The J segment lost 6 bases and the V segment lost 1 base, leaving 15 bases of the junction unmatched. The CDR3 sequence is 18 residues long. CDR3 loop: CASSYFPARTSDRQTQYF. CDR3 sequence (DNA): TGTGCCAGCAGTTACTTCCCCGCACGGACTAGCGACAGACAGACCCAGTACTTC.

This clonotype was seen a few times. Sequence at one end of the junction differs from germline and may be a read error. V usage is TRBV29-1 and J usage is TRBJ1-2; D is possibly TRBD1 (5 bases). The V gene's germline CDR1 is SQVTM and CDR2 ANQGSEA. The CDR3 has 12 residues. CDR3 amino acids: CSVAKQVYGHTF. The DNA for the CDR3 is TGCAGCGTGGCGAAACAGGTCTATGGCCACACCTTC.

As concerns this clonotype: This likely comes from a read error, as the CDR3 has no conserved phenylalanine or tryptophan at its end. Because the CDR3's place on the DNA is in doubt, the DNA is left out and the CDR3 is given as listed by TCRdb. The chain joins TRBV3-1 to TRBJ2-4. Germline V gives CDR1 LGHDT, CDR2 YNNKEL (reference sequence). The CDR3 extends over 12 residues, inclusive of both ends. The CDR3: CASSQDRNRLTL.

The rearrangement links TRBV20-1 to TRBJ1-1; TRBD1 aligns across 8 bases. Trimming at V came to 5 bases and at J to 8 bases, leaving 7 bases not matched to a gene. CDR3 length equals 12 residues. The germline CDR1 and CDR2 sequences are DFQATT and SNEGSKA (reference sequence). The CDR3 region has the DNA TGCAGTGCTTCGGACAGGGCTGTCGAAGCTTTCTTT. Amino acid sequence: CSASDRAVEAFF.

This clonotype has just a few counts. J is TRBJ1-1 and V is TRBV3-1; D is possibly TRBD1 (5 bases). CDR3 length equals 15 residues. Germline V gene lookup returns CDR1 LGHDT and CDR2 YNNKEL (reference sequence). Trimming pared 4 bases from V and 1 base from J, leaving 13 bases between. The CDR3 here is CASSRIKGANTEAFF. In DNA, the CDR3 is TGTGCCAGCAGCCGAATAAAAGGGGCGAACACTGAAGCTTTCTTT.

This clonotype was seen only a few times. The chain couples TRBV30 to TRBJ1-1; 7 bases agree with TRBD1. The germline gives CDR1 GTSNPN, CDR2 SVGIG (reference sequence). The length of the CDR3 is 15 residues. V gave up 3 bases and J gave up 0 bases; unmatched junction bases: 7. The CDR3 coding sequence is TGTGCCTGGAGCGCCCAAACAGGGGTGAACACTGAAGCTTTCTTT. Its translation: CAWSAQTGVNTEAFF. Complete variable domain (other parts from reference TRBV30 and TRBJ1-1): SQTIHQWPATLVQPVGSPLSLECTVEGTSNPNLYWYRQAAGRGLQLLFYSVGIGQISSEVPQNLSASRPQDRQFILSSKKLLLSDSGFYLCAWSAQTGVNTEAFFGQGTRLTVV.

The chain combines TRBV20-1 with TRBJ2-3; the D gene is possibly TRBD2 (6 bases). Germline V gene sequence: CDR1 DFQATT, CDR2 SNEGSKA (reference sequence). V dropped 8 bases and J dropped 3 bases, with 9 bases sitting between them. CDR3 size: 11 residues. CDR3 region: CSFAGTDTQYF. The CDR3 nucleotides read TGCAGTTTTGCGGGAACAGATACGCAGTATTTT.

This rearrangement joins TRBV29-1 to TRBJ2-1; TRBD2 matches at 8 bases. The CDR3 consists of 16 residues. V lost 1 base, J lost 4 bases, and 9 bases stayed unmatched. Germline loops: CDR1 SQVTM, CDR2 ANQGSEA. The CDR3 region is CSVEGQAGGGYNEQFF. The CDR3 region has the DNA TGCAGCGTTGAAGGTCAGGCGGGAGGCGGATACAATGAGCAGTTCTTC.